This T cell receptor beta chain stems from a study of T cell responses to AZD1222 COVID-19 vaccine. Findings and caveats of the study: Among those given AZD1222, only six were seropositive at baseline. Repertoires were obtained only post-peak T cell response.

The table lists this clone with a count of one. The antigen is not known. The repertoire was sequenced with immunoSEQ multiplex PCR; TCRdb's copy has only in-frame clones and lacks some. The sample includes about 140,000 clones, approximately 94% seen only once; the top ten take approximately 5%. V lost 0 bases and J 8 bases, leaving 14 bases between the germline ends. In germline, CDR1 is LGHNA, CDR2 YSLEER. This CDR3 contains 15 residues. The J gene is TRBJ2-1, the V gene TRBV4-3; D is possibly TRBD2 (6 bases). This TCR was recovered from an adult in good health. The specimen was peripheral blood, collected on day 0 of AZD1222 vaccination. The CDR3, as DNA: TGCGCCAGCAGCCAAGAGGCGGGAATGTTCGATGAGCAGTTCTTC. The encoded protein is CASSQEAGMFDEQFF.